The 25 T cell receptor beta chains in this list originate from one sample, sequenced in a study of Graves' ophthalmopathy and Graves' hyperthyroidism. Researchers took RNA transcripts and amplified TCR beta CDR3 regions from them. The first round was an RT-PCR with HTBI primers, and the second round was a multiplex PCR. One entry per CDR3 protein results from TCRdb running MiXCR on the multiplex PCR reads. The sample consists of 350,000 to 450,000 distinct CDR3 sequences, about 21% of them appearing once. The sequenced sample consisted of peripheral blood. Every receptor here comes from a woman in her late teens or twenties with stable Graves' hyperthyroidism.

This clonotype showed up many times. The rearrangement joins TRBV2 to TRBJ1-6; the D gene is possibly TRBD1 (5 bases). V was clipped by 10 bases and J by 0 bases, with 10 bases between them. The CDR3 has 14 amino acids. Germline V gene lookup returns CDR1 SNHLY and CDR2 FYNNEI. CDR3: CATCRASYNSPLHF. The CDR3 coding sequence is TGTGCCACCTGCAGGGCCTCCTATAATTCACCCCTCCACTTT.

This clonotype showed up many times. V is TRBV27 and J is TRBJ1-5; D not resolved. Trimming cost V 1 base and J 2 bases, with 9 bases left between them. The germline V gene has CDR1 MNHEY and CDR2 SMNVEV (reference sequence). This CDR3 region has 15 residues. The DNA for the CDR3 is TGTGCCAGCAGTTTATGGGGAGTCGGCAATCAGCCCCAGCATTTT. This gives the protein CASSLWGVGNQPQHF.

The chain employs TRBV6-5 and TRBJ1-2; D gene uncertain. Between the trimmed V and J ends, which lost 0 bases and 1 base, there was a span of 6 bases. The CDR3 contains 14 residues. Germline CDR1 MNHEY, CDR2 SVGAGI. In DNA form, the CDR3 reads TGTGCCAGCAGTTACTCAGACAATAACTATGGCTACACCTTC. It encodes CASSYSDNNYGYTF.

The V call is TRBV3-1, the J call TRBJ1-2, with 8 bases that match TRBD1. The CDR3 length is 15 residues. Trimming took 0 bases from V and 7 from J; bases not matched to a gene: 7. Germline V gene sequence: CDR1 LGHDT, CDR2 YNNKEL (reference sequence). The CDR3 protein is CASSQDRTGSGGYTF. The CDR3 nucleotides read TGTGCCAGCAGCCAAGATAGGACAGGGTCGGGTGGCTACACCTTC.

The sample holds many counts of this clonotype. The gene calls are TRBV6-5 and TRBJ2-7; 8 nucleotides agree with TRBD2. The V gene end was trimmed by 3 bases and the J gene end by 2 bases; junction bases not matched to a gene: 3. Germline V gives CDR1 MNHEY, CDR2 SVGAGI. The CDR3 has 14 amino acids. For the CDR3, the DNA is TGTGCCAGCAGTTATATCGGGAGGGCCTACGAGCAGTACTTC. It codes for CASSYIGRAYEQYF.

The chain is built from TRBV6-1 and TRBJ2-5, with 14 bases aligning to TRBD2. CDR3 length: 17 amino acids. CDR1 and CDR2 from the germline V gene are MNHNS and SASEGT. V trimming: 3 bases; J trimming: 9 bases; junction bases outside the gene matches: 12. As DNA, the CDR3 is TGTGCCAGCAGTGACCCGGGACTAGCGGGAGAGGATCGGGCCCAGTACTTC. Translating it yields CASSDPGLAGEDRAQYF.

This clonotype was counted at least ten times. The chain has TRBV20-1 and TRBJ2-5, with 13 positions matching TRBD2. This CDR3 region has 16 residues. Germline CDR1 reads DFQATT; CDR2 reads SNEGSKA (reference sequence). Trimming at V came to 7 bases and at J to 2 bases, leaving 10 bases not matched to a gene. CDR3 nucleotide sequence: TGCAGTGTCCCCGGGACTAGCGGGGCCCTACAAGAGACCCAGTACTTC. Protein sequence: CSVPGTSGALQETQYF.

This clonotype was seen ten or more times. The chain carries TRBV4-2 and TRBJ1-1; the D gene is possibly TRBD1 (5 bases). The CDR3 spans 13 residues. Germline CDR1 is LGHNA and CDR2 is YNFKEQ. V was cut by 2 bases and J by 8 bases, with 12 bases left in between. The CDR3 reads CASSQNPAGEAFF. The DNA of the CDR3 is TGTGCCAGCAGCCAAAATCCCGCAGGGGAAGCTTTCTTT.

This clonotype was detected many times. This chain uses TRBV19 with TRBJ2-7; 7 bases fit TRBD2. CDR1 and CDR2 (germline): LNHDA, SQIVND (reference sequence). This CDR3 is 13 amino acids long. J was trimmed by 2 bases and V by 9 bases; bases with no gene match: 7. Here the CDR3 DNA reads TGTGCCAGCATGGGAGGGGACCCCTACGAGCAGTACTTC. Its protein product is CASMGGDPYEQYF. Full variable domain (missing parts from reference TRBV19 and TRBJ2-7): DGGITQSPKYLFRKEGQNVTLSCEQNLNHDAMYWYRQDPGQGLRLIYYSQIVNDFQKGDIAEGYSVSREKKESFPLTVTSAQKNPTAFYLCASMGGDPYEQYFGPGTRLTVT.

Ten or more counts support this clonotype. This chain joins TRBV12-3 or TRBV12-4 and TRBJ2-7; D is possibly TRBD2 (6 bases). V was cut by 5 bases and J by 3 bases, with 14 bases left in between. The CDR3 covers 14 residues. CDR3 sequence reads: CASSPFGSGYEQYF. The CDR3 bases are TGTGCCAGCAGTCCCTTTGGTAGCGGCTACGAGCAGTACTTC.

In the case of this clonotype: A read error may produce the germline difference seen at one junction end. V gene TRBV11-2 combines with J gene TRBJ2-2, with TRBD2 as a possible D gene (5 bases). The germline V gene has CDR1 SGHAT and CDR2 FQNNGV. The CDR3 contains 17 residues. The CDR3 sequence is CASSFFWFDQNTGELSF. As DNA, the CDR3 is TGTGCCAGCAGCTTCTTTTGGTTTGACCAGAACACCGGGGAGCTGTCTTTT. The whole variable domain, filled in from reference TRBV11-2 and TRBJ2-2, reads EAGVAQSPRYKIIEKRQSVAFWCNPISGHATLYWYQQILGQGPKLLIQFQNNGVVDDSQLPKDRFSAERLKGVDSTLKIQPAKLEDSAVYLCASSFFWFDQNTGELSFGEGSRLTVL.

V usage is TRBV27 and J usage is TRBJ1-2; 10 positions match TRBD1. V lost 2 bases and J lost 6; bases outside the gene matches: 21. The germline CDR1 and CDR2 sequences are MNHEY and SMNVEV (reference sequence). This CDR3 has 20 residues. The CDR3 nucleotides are TGTGCCAGCAGTTTACGACAGGGGGCCGTCCCGGGGGACAGGGCTAATGGCTACACCTTC. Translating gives CASSLRQGAVPGDRANGYTF.

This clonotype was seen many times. The DNA for the CDR3 is TGTGCCAGCAGTCCGCTGGAGAGCTCCTACGAGCAGTACTTC. It encodes CASSPLESSYEQYF. J is TRBJ2-7 and V is TRBV6-1, with D hard to call. Germline V gene sequence: CDR1 MNHNS, CDR2 SASEGT. This CDR3 has 14 amino acids. Trimming removed 5 bases at V and 0 bases at J, with 11 bases between.

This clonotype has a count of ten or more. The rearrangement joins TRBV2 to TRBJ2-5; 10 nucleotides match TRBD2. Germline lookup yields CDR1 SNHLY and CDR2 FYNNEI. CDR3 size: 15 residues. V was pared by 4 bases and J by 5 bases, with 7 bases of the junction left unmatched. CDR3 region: CASSVGLAGVETQYF. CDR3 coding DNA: TGTGCCAGCAGTGTTGGCCTAGCGGGAGTGGAGACCCAGTACTTC.

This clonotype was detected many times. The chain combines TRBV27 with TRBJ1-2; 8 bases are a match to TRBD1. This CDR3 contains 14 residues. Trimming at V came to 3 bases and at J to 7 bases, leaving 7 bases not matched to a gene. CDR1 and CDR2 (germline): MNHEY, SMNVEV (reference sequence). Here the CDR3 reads CASSFTPGGSGYTF. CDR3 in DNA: TGTGCCAGCAGTTTCACCCCAGGGGGCTCTGGCTACACCTTC.

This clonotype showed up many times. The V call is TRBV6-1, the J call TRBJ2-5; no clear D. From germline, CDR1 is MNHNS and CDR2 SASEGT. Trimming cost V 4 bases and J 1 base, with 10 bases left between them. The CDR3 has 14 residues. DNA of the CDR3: TGTGCCAGCAGTGGTAGACGGCTCCAAGAGACCCAGTACTTC. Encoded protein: CASSGRRLQETQYF.

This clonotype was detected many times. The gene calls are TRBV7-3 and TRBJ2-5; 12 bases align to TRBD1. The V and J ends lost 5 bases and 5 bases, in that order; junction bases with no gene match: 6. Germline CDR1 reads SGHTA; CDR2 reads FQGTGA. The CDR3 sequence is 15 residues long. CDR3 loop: CASSRGTGGVETQYF. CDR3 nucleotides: TGTGCCAGCAGCCGAGGGACAGGGGGCGTGGAGACCCAGTACTTC.

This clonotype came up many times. CDR3 sequence (DNA): TGTGCCAGCAGTTACTCGTATGGGACTCCCTACGAGCAGTACTTC. Protein product: CASSYSYGTPYEQYF. This sequence joins TRBV6-2 or TRBV6-3 and TRBJ2-7; D may be TRBD2 (6 bases). Germline values: CDR1 MNHEY, CDR2 SVGEGT. V gave up 0 bases and J gave up 2 bases, with 11 bases separating them. This CDR3 has 15 amino acids.

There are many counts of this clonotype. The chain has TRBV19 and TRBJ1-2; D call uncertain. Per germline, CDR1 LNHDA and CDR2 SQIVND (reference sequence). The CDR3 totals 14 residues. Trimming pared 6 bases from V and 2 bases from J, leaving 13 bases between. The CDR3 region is CASSPRPINYGYTF. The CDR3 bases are TGTGCCAGTAGCCCCAGGCCGATAAACTATGGCTACACCTTC.

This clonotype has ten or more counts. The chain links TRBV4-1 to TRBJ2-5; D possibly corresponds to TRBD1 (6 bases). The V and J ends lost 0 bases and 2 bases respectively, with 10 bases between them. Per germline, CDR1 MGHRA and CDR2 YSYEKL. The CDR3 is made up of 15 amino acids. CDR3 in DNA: TGCGCCAGCAGCCAAGAGGGGGCCTTTCAAGAGACCCAGTACTTC. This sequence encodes CASSQEGAFQETQYF.

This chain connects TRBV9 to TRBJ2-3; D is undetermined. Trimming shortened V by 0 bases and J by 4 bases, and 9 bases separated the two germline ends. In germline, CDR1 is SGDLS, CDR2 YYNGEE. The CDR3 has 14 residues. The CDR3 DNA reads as TGTGCCAGCAGCGTAGTGGCTACTCCAGATACGCAGTATTTT. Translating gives CASSVVATPDTQYF.

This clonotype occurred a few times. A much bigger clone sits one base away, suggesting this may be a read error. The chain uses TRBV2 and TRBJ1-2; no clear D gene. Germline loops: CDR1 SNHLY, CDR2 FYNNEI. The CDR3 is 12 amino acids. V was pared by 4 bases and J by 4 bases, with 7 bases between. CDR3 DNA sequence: TGTGCCAGCAGTGTCAGCCTCTATGGCTACACCTTC. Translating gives CASSVSLYGYTF.

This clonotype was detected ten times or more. CDR3 protein: CASGAAGNTEAFF. CDR3 in DNA: TGTGCCAGCGGGGCGGCAGGGAACACTGAAGCTTTCTTT. The chain has TRBV7-2 and TRBJ1-1, with D tentatively TRBD1 (5 bases). Germline V CDR1 and CDR2: SGHTA, FQGNSA. CDR3 size: 13 residues. Trimming cost V 8 bases and J 1 base, with 11 bases left between them.

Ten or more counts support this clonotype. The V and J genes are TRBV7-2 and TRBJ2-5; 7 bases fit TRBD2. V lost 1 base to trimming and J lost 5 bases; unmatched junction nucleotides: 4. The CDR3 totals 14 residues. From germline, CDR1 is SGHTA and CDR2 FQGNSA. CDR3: CASSLVGGGETQYF. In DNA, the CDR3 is TGTGCCAGCAGCTTAGTTGGGGGGGGGGAGACCCAGTACTTC.

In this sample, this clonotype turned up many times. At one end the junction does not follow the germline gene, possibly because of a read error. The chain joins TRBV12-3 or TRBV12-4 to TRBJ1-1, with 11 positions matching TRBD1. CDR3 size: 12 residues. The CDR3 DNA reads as TGTGCCAGCAGTAGGGACAGGGGGGAGCTATGCTTT. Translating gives CASSRDRGELCF.